These 21 T cell receptor beta chains were sequenced from one sample in a study of CXCR3-negative and CXCR3-positive naive CD8 T cells. The antigens of these receptors remain unknown. In preparing the TRB cDNA libraries, 5' RACE with UMI labels was used. TCRdb reprocessed the 5' RACE reads and keeps a single row for each CDR3 protein, giving no DNA. The sample totals tens of thousands of distinct CDR3 sequences. Study observations and caveats: Greater hydrophobicity was found in TRB CDR3s of CXCR3-positive naive cells than of CXCR3-negative naive cells.

Input material: naive CXCR3+ CD8+ T cells from blood. Indicated subset: CD45RO-CCR7+CD27+CD95- naive CD8+ T cells expressing CXCR3 (TNR3+). The source is a human donor in good health. Some clones in this sample may be carry-over from other donors' samples.

The chain links TRBV19 to TRBJ1-2; TCRdb's D call, TRBD1, is unchecked because there is no DNA. The CDR3 contains 13 residues. Germline assignment: CDR1 LNHDA and CDR2 SQIVND (reference sequence). CDR3 residues: CATSPGGNYGYTF.

This rearrangement joins TRBV5-1 to TRBJ2-7. The CDR3 is 12 amino acids. Germline V gene data show CDR1 as SGHRS and CDR2 as YFSETQ. This CDR3 is CASSLELGEQYF.

This sequence joins TRBV4-3 and TRBJ2-1; TCRdb's assignment of TRBD2 cannot be checked, as there is no DNA. Germline lookup yields CDR1 LGHNA and CDR2 YSLEER. The CDR3 is 17 residues long. This CDR3 reads CASSLRREGGPYNEQFF.

V is TRBV14 and J is TRBJ2-1; TCRdb returns TRBD1, unconfirmable since there is no DNA. CDR1 is SGHDN, CDR2 FVKESK, per germline. This CDR3 contains 14 residues. CDR3 protein: CASSHWGQPNEQFF.

V usage is TRBV7-9 and J usage is TRBJ2-7; as DNA is missing, the TRBD2 call by TCRdb cannot be tested. The CDR3 sequence is 15 residues long. Germline V gene data show CDR1 as SEHNR and CDR2 as FQNEAQ (reference sequence). CDR3 sequence reads: CASSHGLADLYEQYF.

This chain connects TRBV29-1 to TRBJ1-1. This CDR3 comprises 12 residues. Germline V gives CDR1 SQVTM, CDR2 ANQGSEA. The chain's CDR3 is CSVEEADIEAFF.

The chain couples TRBV29-1 to TRBJ1-1; TCRdb proposes TRBD1, but this gene call is untestable without DNA. This CDR3 is 12 amino acids long. Germline-derived CDR1 and CDR2 are SQVTM and ANQGSEA. The CDR3 here is CSHTDSYTEAFF.

This chain links TRBV7-8 with TRBJ2-7; the D call of TRBD1 rests on TCRdb alone, since no DNA is present to check it. This CDR3 region has 15 residues. Germline V gene sequence: CDR1 SGHVS, CDR2 FQNEAQ. CDR3 sequence reads: CASSLGDRATYEQYF.

The CDR3 sequence is CASSYTRDRPGELFF. The rearrangement links TRBV5-1 to TRBJ2-2; the D call of TRBD1 rests on TCRdb alone, since no DNA is present to check it. This CDR3 has 15 residues. Per germline, CDR1 SGHRS and CDR2 YFSETQ.

V and J are TRBV20-1 and TRBJ2-7. The CDR3 has 12 residues. CDR1 DFQATT and CDR2 SNEGSKA come from the germline V gene (reference sequence). This CDR3 is CSATGDSYEQYF.

The chain joins TRBV6-5 to TRBJ1-1; checking the TCRdb D call of TRBD1 is not possible without DNA. The CDR3 loop spans 13 amino acids. CDR1 is MNHEY, CDR2 SVGAGI, per germline. This CDR3 is CASSSRTHTEAFF.

The CDR3 region is CASSSSRTRTDTQYF. The chain employs TRBV5-1 and TRBJ2-3. Germline values: CDR1 SGHRS, CDR2 YFSETQ. This CDR3 region has 15 residues.

This chain uses TRBV6-2 or TRBV6-3 with TRBJ2-7. Germline CDR1 and CDR2: MNHEY and SVGEGT. The CDR3 is 12 amino acids. The CDR3: CASGLRFYEQYF.

The chain links TRBV7-3 to TRBJ2-5; TCRdb designates TRBD2, a call that cannot be tested without DNA. The CDR3 has 18 amino acids. Germline values: CDR1 SGHTA, CDR2 FQGTGA. Here the CDR3 reads CASSWGLAGGPYQETQYF.

The chain's CDR3 is CASRGLGETQYF. This sequence joins TRBV12-3 or TRBV12-4 and TRBJ2-5; TCRdb designates TRBD2, a call that cannot be tested without DNA. CDR3 length: 12 amino acids.

The chain employs TRBV13 and TRBJ2-7; with no DNA, the TCRdb D assignment of TRBD2 cannot be verified. The CDR3 has 14 amino acids. Per the germline V gene, CDR1 is PRHDT and CDR2 is FYEKMQ (reference sequence). CDR3: CASSLTSGPYEQYF. Full variable domain (rest looked up from reference TRBV13 and TRBJ2-7): AAGVIQSPRHLIKEKRETATLKCYPIPRHDTVYWYQQGPGQDPQFLISFYEKMQSDKGSIPDRFSAQQFSDYHSELNMSSLELGDSALYFCASSLTSGPYEQYFGPGTRLTVT.

The V gene is TRBV5-1, the J gene TRBJ1-3; TCRdb names TRBD1, which stays unverified in the absence of DNA. The CDR3 is 15 residues long. Per the germline V gene, CDR1 is SGHRS and CDR2 is YFSETQ. CDR3 amino acids: CASNPGTGSGNTIYF.

The chain couples TRBV12-3 or TRBV12-4 to TRBJ2-7; the D call from TCRdb, TRBD2, cannot be confirmed without DNA. The CDR3 runs 13 residues. CDR3 in amino acids: CASRSGLASEQYF.

The chain uses TRBV13 and TRBJ2-7; as DNA is missing, the TRBD1 call by TCRdb cannot be tested. The CDR3 has 14 amino acids. Per germline, CDR1 PRHDT and CDR2 FYEKMQ (reference sequence). Here the CDR3 reads CASSPDRGRYEQYF.

This chain joins TRBV12-3 or TRBV12-4 and TRBJ2-5; as DNA is missing, the TRBD1 call by TCRdb cannot be tested. This CDR3 comprises 13 residues. The CDR3 protein is CASSGATQETQYF.

The V call is TRBV25-1, the J call TRBJ1-4. CDR1 is MGHDK and CDR2 is SYGVNS in the germline V gene. CDR3 length: 17 residues. The CDR3: CASSDLWAVATNEKLFF.